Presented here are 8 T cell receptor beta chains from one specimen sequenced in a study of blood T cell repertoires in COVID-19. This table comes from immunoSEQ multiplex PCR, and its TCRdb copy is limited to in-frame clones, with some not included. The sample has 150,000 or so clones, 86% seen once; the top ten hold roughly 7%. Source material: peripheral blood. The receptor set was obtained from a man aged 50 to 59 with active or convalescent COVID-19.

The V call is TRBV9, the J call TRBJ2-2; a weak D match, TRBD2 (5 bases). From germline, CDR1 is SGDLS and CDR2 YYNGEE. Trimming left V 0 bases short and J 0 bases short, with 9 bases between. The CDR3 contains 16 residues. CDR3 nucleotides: TGTGCCAGCAGCGTAGCAGCGGCCACGAACACCGGGGAGCTGTTTTTT. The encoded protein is CASSVAAATNTGELFF.

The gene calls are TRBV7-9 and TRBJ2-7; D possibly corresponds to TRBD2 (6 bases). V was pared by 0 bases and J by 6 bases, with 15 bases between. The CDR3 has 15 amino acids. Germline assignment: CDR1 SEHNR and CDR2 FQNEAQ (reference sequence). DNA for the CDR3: TGTGCCAGCAGCTTAGCTAGACTAGGGTTCGCCGAGCAGTACTTC. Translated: CASSLARLGFAEQYF.

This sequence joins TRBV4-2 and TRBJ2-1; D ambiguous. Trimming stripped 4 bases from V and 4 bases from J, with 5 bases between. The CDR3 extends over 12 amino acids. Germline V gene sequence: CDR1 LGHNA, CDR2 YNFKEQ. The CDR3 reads CASSLHYNEQFF. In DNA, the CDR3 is TGTGCCAGCAGCCTACATTACAATGAGCAGTTCTTC.

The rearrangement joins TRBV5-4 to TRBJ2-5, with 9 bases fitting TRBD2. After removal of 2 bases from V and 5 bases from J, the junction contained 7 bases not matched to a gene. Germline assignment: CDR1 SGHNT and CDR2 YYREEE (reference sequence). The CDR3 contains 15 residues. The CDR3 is CASSFSSGAGETQYF. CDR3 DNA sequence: TGTGCCAGCAGCTTCTCTAGCGGGGCGGGGGAGACCCAGTACTTC.

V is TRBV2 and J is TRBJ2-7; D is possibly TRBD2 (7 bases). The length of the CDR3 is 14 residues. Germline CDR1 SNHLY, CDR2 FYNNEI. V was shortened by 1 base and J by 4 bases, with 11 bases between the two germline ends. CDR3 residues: CASSEEGGGYEQYF. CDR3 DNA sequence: TGTGCCAGCAGTGAAGAAGGGGGGGGTTACGAGCAGTACTTC.

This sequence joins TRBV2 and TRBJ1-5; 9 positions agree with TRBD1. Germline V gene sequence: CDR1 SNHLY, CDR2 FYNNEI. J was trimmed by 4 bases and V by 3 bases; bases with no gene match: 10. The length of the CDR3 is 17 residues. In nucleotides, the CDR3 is TGTGCCAGCAGTGACCCCGGGACAGGGAGACGGAATCAGCCCCAGCATTTT. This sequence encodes CASSDPGTGRRNQPQHF.

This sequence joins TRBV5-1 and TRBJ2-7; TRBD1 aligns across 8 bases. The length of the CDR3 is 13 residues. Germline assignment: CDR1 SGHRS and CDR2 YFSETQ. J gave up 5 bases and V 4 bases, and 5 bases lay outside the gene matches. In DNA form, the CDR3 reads TGCGCCAGCAGCCGTGGACAGGGAAACGAGCAGTACTTC. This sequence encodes CASSRGQGNEQYF.

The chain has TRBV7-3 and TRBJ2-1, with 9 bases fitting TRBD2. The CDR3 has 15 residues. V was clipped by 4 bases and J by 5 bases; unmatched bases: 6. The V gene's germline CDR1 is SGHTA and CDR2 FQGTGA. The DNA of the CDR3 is TGTGCCAGCAGCTATACTAGCGGGCAGAACAATGAGCAGTTCTTC. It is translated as CASSYTSGQNNEQFF.